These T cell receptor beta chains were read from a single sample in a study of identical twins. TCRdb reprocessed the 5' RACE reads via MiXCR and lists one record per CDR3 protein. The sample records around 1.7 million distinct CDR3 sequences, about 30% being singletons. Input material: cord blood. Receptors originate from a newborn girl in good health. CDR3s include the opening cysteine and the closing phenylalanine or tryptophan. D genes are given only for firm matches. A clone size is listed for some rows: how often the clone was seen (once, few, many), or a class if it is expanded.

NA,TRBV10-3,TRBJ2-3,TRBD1,CAISPGQGADTQYF,TGTGCCATCAGCCCGGGACAGGGGGCAGATACGCAGTATTTT
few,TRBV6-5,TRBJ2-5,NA,CASSRLNEQYF,TGTGCCAGCAGCCGACTCAATGAGCAGTACTTC
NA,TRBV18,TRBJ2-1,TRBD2,CASSLPPGLANEQFF,TGTGCCAGCTCTCTTCCCCCGGGACTAGCCAATGAGCAGTTCTTC
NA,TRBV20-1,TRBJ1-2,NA,CSASKGRDGYTF,TGCAGTGCTAGTAAGGGGAGGGATGGCTACACCTTC
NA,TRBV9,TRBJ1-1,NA,CASSPAGGMNTEAFF,TGTGCCAGCAGCCCCGCAGGCGGTATGAACACTGAAGCTTTCTTT
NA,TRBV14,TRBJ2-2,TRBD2,CASSHLGLAGHGELFF,TGTGCCAGCAGCCACCTGGGACTAGCGGGGCACGGGGAGCTGTTTTTT
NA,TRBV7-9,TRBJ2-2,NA,CASSQYSGHLNTGELFF,TGTGCCAGCAGCCAGTACTCGGGACATTTGAACACCGGGGAGCTGTTTTTT
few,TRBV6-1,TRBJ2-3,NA,CASSKKQYSSTDTQYF,TGTGCCAGCAGTAAAAAGCAGTATTCTAGCACAGATACGCAGTATTTT
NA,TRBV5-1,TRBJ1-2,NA,CARKKLPGCYGYTF,TGCGCCAGAAAAAAACTTCCAGGGTGCTATGGCTACACCTTC
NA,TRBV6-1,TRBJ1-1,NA,CASSEMSGTEAFF,TGTGCCAGCAGTGAAATGAGCGGGACTGAAGCTTTCTTT
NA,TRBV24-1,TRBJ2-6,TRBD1,CATSDQETGAGANVLTF,TGTGCCACCAGTGACCAGGAAACAGGGGCTGGGGCCAACGTCCTGACTTTC
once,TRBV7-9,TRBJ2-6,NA,CASSSPSGAGANVLTF,TGTGCCAGCAGCTCCCCTTCAGGGGCCGGGGCCAACGTCCTGACTTTC
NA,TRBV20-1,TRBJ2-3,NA,CSGWGPSTDTQYF,TGCAGTGGTTGGGGCCCTAGCACAGATACGCAGTATTTT
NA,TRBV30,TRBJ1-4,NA,CAWSRRLGEKLFF,TGTGCCTGGAGTCGACGGCTTGGTGAAAAACTGTTTTTT
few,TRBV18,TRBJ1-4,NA,CASSPRGKDEKLFF,TGTGCCAGCTCACCAAGGGGGAAGGATGAAAAACTGTTTTTT
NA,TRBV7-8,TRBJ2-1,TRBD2,CASGPGTSRNEQFF,TGTGCCAGCGGCCCCGGGACTAGTAGAAATGAGCAGTTCTTC
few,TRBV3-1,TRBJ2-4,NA,CASSLFRSGEQYF,TGTGCCAGCAGCTTATTCAGATCGGGGGAGCAGTACTTC
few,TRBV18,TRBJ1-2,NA,CASSPLPDANYGYTF,TGTGCCAGCTCACCACTCCCAGATGCTAACTATGGCTACACCTTC
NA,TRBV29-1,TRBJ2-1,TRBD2,CSVPAGRNEQFF,TGCAGCGTCCCAGCGGGGAGGAATGAGCAGTTCTTC
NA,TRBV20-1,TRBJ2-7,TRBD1,CSGAGQGDEQYF,TGCAGTGGGGCGGGACAGGGGGACGAGCAGTACTTC
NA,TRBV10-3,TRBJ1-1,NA,CAINSGRDMNTEAFF,TGTGCCATCAATTCGGGCAGAGACATGAACACTGAAGCTTTCTTT
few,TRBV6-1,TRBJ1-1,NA,CASSEGRKAFF,TGTGCCAGCAGTGAAGGCCGTAAAGCTTTCTTT
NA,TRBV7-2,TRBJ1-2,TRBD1,CASNEGGAEYGYTF,TGTGCCAGTAACGAAGGGGGCGCCGAGTATGGCTACACCTTC
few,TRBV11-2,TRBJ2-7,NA,CASSLDRHSTPTRQYF,TGTGCCAGCAGCTTAGATCGGCACTCCACTCCTACGAGACAGTACTTC
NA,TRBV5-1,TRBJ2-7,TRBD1,CASSLLGQPAAYEQYF,TGCGCCAGCAGCTTGCTGGGACAGCCGGCCGCCTACGAGCAGTACTTC
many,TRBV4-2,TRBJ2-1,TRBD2,CASSQAGGTYNEQFF,TGTGCCAGCAGCCAAGCGGGAGGCACCTACAATGAGCAGTTCTTC
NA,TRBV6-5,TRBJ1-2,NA,CASTKTRGYYGYTF,TGTGCCAGCACTAAGACCAGGGGTTACTATGGCTACACCTTC
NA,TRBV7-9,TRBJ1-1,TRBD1,CASRDQGALNTEAFF,TGTGCCAGCAGAGACCAGGGGGCTCTCAACACTGAAGCTTTCTTT
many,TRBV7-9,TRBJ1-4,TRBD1,CASSSQGAEKLFF,TGTGCCAGCAGCTCACAGGGGGCTGAAAAACTGTTTTTT
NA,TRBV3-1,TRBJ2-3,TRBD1,CASSHWTGSTDTQYF,TGTGCCAGCAGCCACTGGACAGGGTCCACAGATACGCAGTATTTT
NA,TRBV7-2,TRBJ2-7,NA,CASSFATGRGSYEQSF,TGTGCCAGCAGCTTCGCTACAGGGAGGGGGTCCTACGAGCAGTCCTTC
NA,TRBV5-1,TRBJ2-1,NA,CASSLRHTDTQFF,TGCGCCAGCAGCTTAAGGCACACAGATACGCAGTTCTTC
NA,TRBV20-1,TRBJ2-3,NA,CSAIKTDTQYF,TGCAGTGCCATAAAGACAGATACGCAGTATTTT
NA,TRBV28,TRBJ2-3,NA,CASRHSPATQYF,TGTGCCAGCAGACACTCGCCTGCCACGCAGTATTTT
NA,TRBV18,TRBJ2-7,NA,CASSPVASVHEQYF,TGTGCCAGCTCACCGGTTGCTAGCGTCCACGAGCAGTACTTC
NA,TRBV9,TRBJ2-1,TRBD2,CASSVVGTTLYNEQFF,TGTGCCAGCAGCGTAGTAGGGACTACCCTCTACAATGAGCAGTTCTTC
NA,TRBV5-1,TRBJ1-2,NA,CASSVQGFDGYTF,TGCGCCAGCAGCGTACAGGGATTTGATGGCTACACCTTC
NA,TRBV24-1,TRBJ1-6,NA,CATSDLRLGKDSPLHF,TGTGCCACCAGTGATTTGAGACTCGGGAAAGATTCACCCCTCCACTTT
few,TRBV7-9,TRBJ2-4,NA,CASSLVWQGAKNIQYF,TGTGCCAGCAGCTTAGTTTGGCAGGGAGCCAAAAACATTCAGTACTTC
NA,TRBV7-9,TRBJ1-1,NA,CASSLEVGMNTEAFF,TGTGCCAGCAGCTTAGAGGTAGGGATGAACACTGAAGCTTTCTTT
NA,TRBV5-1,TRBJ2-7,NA,CASSLEPRYEQYF,TGCGCCAGCAGCTTGGAGCCACGCTACGAGCAGTACTTC
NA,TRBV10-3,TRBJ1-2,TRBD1,CAIQDRANYGYTF,TGTGCCATCCAGGACAGGGCTAACTATGGCTACACCTTC
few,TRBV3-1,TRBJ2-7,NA,CASSQEGSVSRMHEQYF,TGTGCCAGCAGCCAAGAAGGGAGCGTTTCGAGGATGCATGAGCAGTACTTC
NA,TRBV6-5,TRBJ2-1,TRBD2,CASSSRQSGTSGSNEQFF,TGTGCCAGCAGTTCTCGACAATCCGGGACTAGCGGGAGTAATGAGCAGTTCTTC
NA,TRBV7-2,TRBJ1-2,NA,CASSFAGGGCTF,TGTGCCAGCAGCTTCGCAGGCGGAGGGTGCACCTTC
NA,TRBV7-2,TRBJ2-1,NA,CASSLARDAFYNEQFF,TGTGCCAGCAGCTTAGCCCGGGACGCTTTCTACAATGAGCAGTTCTTC
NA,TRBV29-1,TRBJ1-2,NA,CSVEVFPNYGYTF,TGCAGCGTTGAGGTGTTCCCTAACTATGGCTACACCTTC
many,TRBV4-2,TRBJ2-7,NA,CASSQDLTGNEQYF,TGTGCCAGCAGCCAAGATTTGACGGGGAACGAGCAGTACTTC
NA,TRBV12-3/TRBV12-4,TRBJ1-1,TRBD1,CASSSGQPGAGAFF,TGTGCCAGCAGCTCGGGACAGCCGGGCGCTGGAGCTTTCTTT
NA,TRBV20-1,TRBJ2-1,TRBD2,CSASEVAGVRERFF,TGCAGTGCTAGTGAGGTAGCGGGAGTACGTGAGCGGTTCTTC
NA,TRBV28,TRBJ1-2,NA,CASSSWGNGYTF,TGTGCCAGCAGTTCATGGGGGAATGGCTACACCTTC
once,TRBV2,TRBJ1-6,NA,CASSGGLQAHLISPLHF,TGTGCCAGCAGTGGGGGCCTACAGGCTCACCTAATTTCACCCCTCCACTTT
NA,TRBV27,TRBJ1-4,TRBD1,CASGTGGLRKLFF,TGTGCCAGCGGGACAGGGGGCCTACGAAAACTGTTTTTT
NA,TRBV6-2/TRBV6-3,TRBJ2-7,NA,CASSNLALSYNEQYF,TGTGCCAGCAGCAATTTAGCGCTCTCCTACAATGAGCAGTACTTC
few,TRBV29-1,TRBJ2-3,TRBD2,CSVAHTSGAPGNTQYF,TGCAGCGTTGCCCATACTAGCGGGGCCCCTGGGAATACGCAGTATTTT